This entry is about one T cell receptor (beta chain). These data originate in a study of lymphopenia after photon versus proton radiotherapy. The V gene end was trimmed by 6 bases and the J gene end by 0 bases; junction bases not matched to a gene: 5. This CDR3 contains 14 residues. CDR1 SQVTM and CDR2 ANQGSEA come from the germline V gene. Data came from immunoSEQ multiplex PCR; TCRdb stores just in-frame clones and leaves some out. Of more than 25,000 clones listed, 90% are singletons. The receptor was derived from a woman aged 45-65 years with pancreatic cancer. Sample: peripheral blood, taken from a patient treated with photon-based radiotherapy. The chain couples TRBV29-1 to TRBJ2-7; 10 nucleotides align to TRBD2. The CDR3 nucleotides are TGCAGCGTAGGGACTAGCGAGACCTCCTACGAGCAGTACTTC. It specifies CSVGTSETSYEQYF.